This T cell receptor (beta chain) was retrieved from a study of blood T cell repertoires in COVID-19. In the study overall: The samples span acute and convalescent COVID-19 from the United States, Italy and Spain. T cells, B-cell-depleted T cells, or PBMCs provided the cDNA or gDNA that served as material.

Trimming stripped 0 bases from V and 5 bases from J, with 11 bases between. CDR1 and CDR2 (germline): MNHEY, SVGAGI. This CDR3 has 15 amino acids. Per the original data handling: The authors estimated nucleated cell counts from reference gene primer amplification. The data were produced by immunoSEQ multiplex PCR, yet TCRdb's version contains in-frame clones alone and is incomplete. For V, J and clone size, that table is used; D and trimming come from the DNA. Found here are approximately 180,000 clones, 70% to 90% of them singletons; the top ten hold roughly 9.8%. This clonotype was obtained from a human donor with active or convalescent COVID-19. The donor label of this sample is uncertain. Sequencing was done on a sample of peripheral blood. The rearrangement links TRBV6-5 to TRBJ2-1; D is undetermined. The CDR3 coding sequence is TGTGCCAGCAGTTACTCGGGCCGACAAGACAATGAGCAGTTCTTC. Translating gives CASSYSGRQDNEQFF.